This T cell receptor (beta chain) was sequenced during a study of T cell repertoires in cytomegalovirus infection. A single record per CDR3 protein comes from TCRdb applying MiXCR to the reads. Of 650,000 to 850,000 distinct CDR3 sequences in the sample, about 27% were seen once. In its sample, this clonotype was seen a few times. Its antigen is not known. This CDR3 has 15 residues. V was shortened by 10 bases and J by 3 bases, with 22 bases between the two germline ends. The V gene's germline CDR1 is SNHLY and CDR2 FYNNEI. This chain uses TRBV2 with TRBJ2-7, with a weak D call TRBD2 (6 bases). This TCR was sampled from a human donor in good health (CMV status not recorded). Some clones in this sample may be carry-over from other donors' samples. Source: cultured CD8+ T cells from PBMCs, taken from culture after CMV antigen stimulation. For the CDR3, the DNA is TGTGCCATACCGATACGGGGGAGAGACCTCTACGAGCAGTACTTC. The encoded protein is CAIPIRGRDLYEQYF.